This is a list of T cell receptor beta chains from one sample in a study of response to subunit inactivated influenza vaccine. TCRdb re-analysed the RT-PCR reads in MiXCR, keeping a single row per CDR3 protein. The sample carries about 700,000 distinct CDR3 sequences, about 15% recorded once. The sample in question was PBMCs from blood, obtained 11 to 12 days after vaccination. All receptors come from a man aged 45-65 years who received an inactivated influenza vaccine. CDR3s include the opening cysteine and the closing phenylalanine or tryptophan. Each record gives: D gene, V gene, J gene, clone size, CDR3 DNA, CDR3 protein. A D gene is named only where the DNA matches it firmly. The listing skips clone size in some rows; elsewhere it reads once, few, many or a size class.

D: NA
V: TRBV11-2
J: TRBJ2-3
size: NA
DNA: TGTGCCAGCAGCTCCATGGGGGCGGGGACAGATACGCAGTATTTT
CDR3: CASSSMGAGTDTQYF

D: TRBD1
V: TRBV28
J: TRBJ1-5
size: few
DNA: TGTGCCAGCAGCCCGTCGGACAGGGTTGACGATCAGCCCCAGCATTTT
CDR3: CASSPSDRVDDQPQHF

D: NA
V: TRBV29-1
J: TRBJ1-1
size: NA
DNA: TGCAGCGTCGGGACCACGAACACTGAAGCTTTCTTT
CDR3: CSVGTTNTEAFF

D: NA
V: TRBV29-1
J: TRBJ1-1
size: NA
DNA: TGCAGCGTTGGGCGGGGGGGCGGAACTGAAGCTTTCTTT
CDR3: CSVGRGGGTEAFF

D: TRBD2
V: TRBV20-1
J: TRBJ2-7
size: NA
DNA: TGCAGTGCTAGAGTGCGGGGGGGCGGCTACGAGCAGTACTTC
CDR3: CSARVRGGGYEQYF

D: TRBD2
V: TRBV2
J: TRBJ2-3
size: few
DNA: TGTGCCAGCAGTGTGTTGGGACTAGAAACGTATTTT
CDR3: CASSVLGLETYF

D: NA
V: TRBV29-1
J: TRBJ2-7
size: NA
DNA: TGCAGCGTTTCGGGGCGGCTGGGAGACGAGCAGTACTTC
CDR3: CSVSGRLGDEQYF

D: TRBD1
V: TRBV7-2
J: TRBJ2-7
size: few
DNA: TGTGCCAGCAGCTTAGCCGGGACAGCTACCTACGAGCAGTACTTC
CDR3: CASSLAGTATYEQYF

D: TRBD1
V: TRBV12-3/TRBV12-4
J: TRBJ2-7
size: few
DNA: TGTGCCAGCAGTCCCCAGAGGGGGCACTCCTACGAGCAGTACTTC
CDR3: CASSPQRGHSYEQYF

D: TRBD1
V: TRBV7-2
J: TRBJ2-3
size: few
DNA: TGTGCCAGCAGCTGGGGACAGGGCCGCACAGACACGCAGTATTTT
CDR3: CASSWGQGRTDTQYF

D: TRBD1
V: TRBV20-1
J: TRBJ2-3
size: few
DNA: TGCAGTGCTGGATACAGCTGGACAGGGGGAGAACTAGCGCCAGATACGCAGTATTTT
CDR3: CSAGYSWTGGELAPDTQYF

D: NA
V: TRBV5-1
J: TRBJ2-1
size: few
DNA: TGCGCCAGCAGCTTGGCAGGGTTAACTTACAATGAGCAGTTCTTC
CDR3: CASSLAGLTYNEQFF

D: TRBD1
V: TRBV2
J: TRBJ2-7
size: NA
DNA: TGTGCCAGCAAGAGTAGACAGGGGGTTCCCTACGAGCAGTACTTC
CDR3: CASKSRQGVPYEQYF

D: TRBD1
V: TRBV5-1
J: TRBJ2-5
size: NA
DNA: TGCGCCAGCAGCGCTGGGACAGGGGCTGAGACCCAGTACTTC
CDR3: CASSAGTGAETQYF

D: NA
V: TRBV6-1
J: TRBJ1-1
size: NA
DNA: TGTGCCAGCAGCCCCCCTGGGGGGCTGGGCACTGAAGCTTTCTTT
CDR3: CASSPPGGLGTEAFF

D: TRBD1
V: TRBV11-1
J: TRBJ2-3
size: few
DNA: TGTGCCAGCAGCACGCGGACAGGGGGCCTTATCACAGATACGCAGTATTTT
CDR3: CASSTRTGGLITDTQYF

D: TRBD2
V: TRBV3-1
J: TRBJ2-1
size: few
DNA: TGTGCCAGCAGCCCGACTAGCGGAGATGAGCAGTTCTTC
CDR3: CASSPTSGDEQFF

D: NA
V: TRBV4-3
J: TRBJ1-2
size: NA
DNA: TGCGCCAGCAGCCCACAGCGGGACTATGGCTACACCTTC
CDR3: CASSPQRDYGYTF

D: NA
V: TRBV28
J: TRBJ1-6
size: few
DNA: TGTGCCACCGGTCGCGCGCGGGGTTTGTTAATTGGAGGTTCACCCCTCCACTTT
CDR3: CATGRARGLLIGGSPLHF

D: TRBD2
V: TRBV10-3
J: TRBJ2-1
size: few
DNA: TGTGCCATCAGTGAAGGGGTAGCGGGTGAGCAGTTCTTC
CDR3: CAISEGVAGEQFF

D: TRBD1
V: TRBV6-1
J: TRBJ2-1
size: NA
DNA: TGTGCCAGCAGTCAACTACGGACAGGGGGCCACAATGAGCAGTTCTTC
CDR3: CASSQLRTGGHNEQFF

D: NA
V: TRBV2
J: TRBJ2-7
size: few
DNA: TGTGCCAGCAGTGACCCCGGGCGGAACTACGAGCAGTACTTC
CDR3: CASSDPGRNYEQYF

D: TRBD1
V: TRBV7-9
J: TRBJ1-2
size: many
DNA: TGTGCCAGCAGCTCCTCCGGGACAGGATACGGCTACACCTTC
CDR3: CASSSSGTGYGYTF

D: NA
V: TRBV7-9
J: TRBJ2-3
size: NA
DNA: TGTGCCAGCAGCTTAAATGTGGCAGGGCCAGATACGCAGTATTTT
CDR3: CASSLNVAGPDTQYF

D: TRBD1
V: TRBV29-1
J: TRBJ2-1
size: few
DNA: TGCAGCGGGGCACAGGGGGCGGCTGAGCAGTTCTTC
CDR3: CSGAQGAAEQFF

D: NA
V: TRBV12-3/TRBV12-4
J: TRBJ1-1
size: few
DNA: TGTGCCAGCAGCCGTTCCAGGACTGAAGCTTTCTTT
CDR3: CASSRSRTEAFF

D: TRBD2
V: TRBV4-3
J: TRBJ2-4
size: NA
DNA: TGCGCCAGCAGCCAAGATAGTGTGCGGGGGACCAAAAACATTCAGTACTTC
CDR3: CASSQDSVRGTKNIQYF

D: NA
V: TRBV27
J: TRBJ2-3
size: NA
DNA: TGTGCCAGCAGTTTATCGATCCATGACCATACGCAGTATTTT
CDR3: CASSLSIHDHTQYF

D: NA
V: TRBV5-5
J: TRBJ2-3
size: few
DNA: TGTGCCAGCAGCAGCGCGGGATCCGATACGCAGTATTTT
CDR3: CASSSAGSDTQYF

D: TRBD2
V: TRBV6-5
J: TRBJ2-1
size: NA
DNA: TGTGCCAGCAGTTACCCCGGGACTAGCGGGGCCATGTTCTTC
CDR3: CASSYPGTSGAMFF

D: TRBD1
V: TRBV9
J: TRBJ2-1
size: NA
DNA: TGTGCCAGCAGCGTTTCAGGGGGCGGGAATGAGCAGTTCTTC
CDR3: CASSVSGGGNEQFF

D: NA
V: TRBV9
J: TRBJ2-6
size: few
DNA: TGTGCCAGCAGCGTAGGGGGAGGACCTGGGGCCAACGTCCTGACTTTC
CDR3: CASSVGGGPGANVLTF

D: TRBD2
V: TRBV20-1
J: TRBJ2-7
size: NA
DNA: TGCAGTGCTAGAGATTTCGCTAGCGGCTCCTACGAGCAGTACTTC
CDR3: CSARDFASGSYEQYF

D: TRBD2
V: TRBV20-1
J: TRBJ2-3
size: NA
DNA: TGCAGTGCTACCTTAGCGGGAGGGGCCACAGATACGCAGTATTTT
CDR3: CSATLAGGATDTQYF

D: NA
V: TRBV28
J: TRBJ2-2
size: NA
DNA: TGTGCCAGCAAATTAAGGGGACTCTCCGGGGAGCTGTTTTTT
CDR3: CASKLRGLSGELFF

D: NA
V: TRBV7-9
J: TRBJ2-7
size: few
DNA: TGTGCCAGCAGCTCAACTCCGGGACGGGCCTACGAGCAGTACTTC
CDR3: CASSSTPGRAYEQYF

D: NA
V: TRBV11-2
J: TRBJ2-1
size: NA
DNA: TGTGCCAGCAGCTTGCAGGCAGGTTTTTTAGGGGGTGAACCCTACTACAAAGAGCAGTTCTTC
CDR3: CASSLQAGFLGGEPYYKEQFF

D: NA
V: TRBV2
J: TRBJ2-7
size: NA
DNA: TGTGCCAGTACTGTTGGGTTTTTGAACGAGCAGTACTTC
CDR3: CASTVGFLNEQYF

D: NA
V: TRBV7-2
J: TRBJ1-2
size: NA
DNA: TGTGCCAGCAGCTTAAACGGGGGGGAGCGGAACTATGGCTACACCTTC
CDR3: CASSLNGGERNYGYTF

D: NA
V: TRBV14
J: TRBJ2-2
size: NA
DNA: TGTGCCAGCAGCCAACTCCCAGGGCGGGGCACCGGGGAGCTGTTTTTT
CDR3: CASSQLPGRGTGELFF

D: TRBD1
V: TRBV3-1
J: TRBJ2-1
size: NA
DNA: TGTGCCAGCAGCCCAGGTCAGACAGGGTCTGCCGGAGAGCAGTTCTTC
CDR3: CASSPGQTGSAGEQFF

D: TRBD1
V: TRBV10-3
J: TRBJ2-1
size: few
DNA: TGTGCCATCAGTGAAGGACAGGAGTACAATGAGCAGTTCTTC
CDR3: CAISEGQEYNEQFF

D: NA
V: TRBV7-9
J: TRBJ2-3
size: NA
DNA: TGTGCCAGCAGCTTAGCGGATGGGGATACGCAGTATTTT
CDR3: CASSLADGDTQYF

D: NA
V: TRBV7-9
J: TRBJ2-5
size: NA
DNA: TGTGCCAGTACTAGTGTGGAGACCCAGTACTTC
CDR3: CASTSVETQYF

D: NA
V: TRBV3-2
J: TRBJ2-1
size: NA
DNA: TGTGCCAGCAGCCAAGAGGACGGGACTTCCTACAATGAGCAGTTCTTC
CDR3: CASSQEDGTSYNEQFF

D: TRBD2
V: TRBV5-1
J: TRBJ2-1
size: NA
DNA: TGCGCCAGCAGCTCGGCCGGCGGGGGGGGTGAGCAGTTCTTC
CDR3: CASSSAGGGGEQFF

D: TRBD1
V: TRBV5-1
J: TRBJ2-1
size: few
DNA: TGCGCCAGCAGCTTGCAGGGGGCGGTCGATGAGCAGTTCTTC
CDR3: CASSLQGAVDEQFF